This note documents a single T cell receptor (beta chain) sequence. Its cognate antigen is unknown. Each sample yielded at least 6 micrograms of PBMC total RNA. This specimen belongs to a study of blood T cells in healthy people across ages. Broader study findings: One million T cells yielded diversity estimates that were considered underestimates. It was found that TCR beta diversity correlated strongly with the percentage of naive T cells.

The use of a sample-barcoded 5' primer and a J-beta primer mix characterized a second PCR of about 7 to 12 cycles. TCRdb re-derived calls from the 5' RACE reads in MiXCR, one entry per CDR3 protein. This table has 600,000 or so distinct CDR3 sequences, 20% to 25% appearing once. The CDR3 runs 13 residues. Germline V gives CDR1 SQVTM, CDR2 ANQGSEA. Trimming cost V 2 bases and J 10 bases, with 15 bases left between them. This sequence originates from a man aged 65 to 85 in good health. The chain recombines TRBV29-1 with TRBJ2-1; D perhaps matches TRBD2 (5 bases). The sequencing input was blood. CDR3 in DNA: TGCAGCGTTGAACCCGCGGGCCATAAGGAGCAGTTCTTC. Its translation is CSVEPAGHKEQFF.